This T cell receptor beta chain comes out of a study of post-analysis software for immune sequencing data. For the study at large: Recorded disease courses covered relapsing-remitting, secondary progressive and progressive-relapsing multiple sclerosis. Some patients had no subtype annotation. Notes on the study in general: The study found TRBV5-6, TRBV5-1 and TRBV20-1 among a few TRBV segments more frequent in patients than controls. Compared with controls, patients showed significantly lower normalized Chao1 diversity.

Every TCR beta cDNA library bore unique molecular identifiers. Some 500,000 cDNA molecules were recovered from an input of roughly 0.85 to 10 million T cells. TCRdb recomputed calls from the PCR reads with MiXCR, one row per CDR3 protein. The profile covers 550,000 to 700,000 distinct CDR3 sequences, with about 44% appearing a single time and approximately 1.7% taken by the ten largest. Points on this clonotype: Its antigen is as yet unknown.

Looked up from germline, CDR1 is DFQATT and CDR2 is SNEGSKA (reference sequence). The CDR3 contains 14 residues. Sequencing input: blood. This clonotype was obtained from a girl between 10 and 17 years old with multiple sclerosis. V is TRBV20-1 and J is TRBJ2-5; TRBD2 is a possible D gene (7 bases). The last part of the DNA fits TRBJ2-7 better; the J call may be wrong. The CDR3 DNA is TGCAGTGCTAGAGGGGAGGGGGATTATAACGAGCAGTACTTC. Its protein product is CSARGEGDYNEQYF.